This T cell receptor beta chain was documented in a study of cytomegalovirus exposure and HLA in healthy donors. It was with 60 Vbeta and 13 Jbeta primers that the PCR ran. Sequencing was performed with immunoSEQ multiplex PCR; in TCRdb, only in-frame clones are kept and a portion is missing. The repertoire consists of some 140,000 clones, with roughly 70% occurring once and the leading ten covering roughly 4%. CDR1 SGHDN and CDR2 FVKESK come from the germline V gene. The CDR3 sequence is 15 residues long. The germline V and J ends were trimmed by 2 bases and 5 bases, with 16 bases remaining between them.

The source of this sequence is a man aged 18 to 30 in good health and CMV-seropositive. Sequenced: PBMCs. V usage is TRBV14 and J usage is TRBJ2-7; D not resolved. The CDR3 DNA sequence: TGTGCCAGCAGCCAAAATCGACGCCGGGTCCACGAGCAGTACTTC. Amino acids: CASSQNRRRVHEQYF.